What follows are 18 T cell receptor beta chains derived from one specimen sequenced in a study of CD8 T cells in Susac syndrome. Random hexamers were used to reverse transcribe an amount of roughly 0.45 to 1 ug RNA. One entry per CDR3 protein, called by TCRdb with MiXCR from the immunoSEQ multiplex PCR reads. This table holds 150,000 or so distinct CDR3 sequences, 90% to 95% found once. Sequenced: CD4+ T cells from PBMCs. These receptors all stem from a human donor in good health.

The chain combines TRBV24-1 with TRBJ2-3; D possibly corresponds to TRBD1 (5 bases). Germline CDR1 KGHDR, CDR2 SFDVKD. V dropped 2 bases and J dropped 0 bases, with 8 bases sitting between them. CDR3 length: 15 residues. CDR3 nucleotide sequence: TGTGCCACCAGTGATTCGACAGAGAGCACAGATACGCAGTATTTT. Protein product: CATSDSTESTDTQYF.

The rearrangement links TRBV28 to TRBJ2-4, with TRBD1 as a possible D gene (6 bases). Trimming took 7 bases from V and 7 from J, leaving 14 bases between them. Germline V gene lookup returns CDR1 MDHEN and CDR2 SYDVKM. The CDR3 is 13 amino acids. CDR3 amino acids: CASTLSGENIQYF. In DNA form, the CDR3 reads TGTGCCAGCACCCTCTCAGGGGAGAACATTCAGTACTTC. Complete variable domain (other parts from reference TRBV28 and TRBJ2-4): DVKVTQSSRYLVKRTGEKVFLECVQDMDHENMFWYRQDPGLGLRLIYFSYDVKMKEKGDIPEGYSVSREKKERFSLILESASTNQTSMYLCASTLSGENIQYFGAGTRLSVL.

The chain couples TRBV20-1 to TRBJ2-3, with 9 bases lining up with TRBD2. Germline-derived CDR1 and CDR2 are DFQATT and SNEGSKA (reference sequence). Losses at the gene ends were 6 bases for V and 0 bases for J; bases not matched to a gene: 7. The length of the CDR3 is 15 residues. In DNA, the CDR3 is TGCAGTGCCCAGCGGGGGGCCTCTAGCACAGATACGCAGTATTTT. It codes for CSAQRGASSTDTQYF.

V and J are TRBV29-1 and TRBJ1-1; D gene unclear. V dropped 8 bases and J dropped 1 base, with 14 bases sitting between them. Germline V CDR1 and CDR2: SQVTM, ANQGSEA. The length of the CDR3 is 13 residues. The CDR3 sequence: CSPVELGNTEAFF. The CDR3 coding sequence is TGCAGCCCCGTGGAGTTGGGGAACACTGAAGCTTTCTTT.

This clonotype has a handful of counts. This chain's CDR3 is CASTGYTEAFF. The CDR3 nucleotides are TGTGCCTCTACGGGGTACACTGAAGCTTTCTTT. The chain is built from TRBV30 and TRBJ1-1, with unresolved D. From germline, CDR1 is GTSNPN and CDR2 SVGIG (reference sequence). V shed 7 bases and J shed 3 bases, with 9 bases lying between them. This CDR3 region has 11 residues.

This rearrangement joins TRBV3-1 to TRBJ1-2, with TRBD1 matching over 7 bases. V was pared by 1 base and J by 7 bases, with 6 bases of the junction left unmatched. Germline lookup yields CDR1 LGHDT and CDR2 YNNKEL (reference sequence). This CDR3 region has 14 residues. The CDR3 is CASSQVGQSTGYTF. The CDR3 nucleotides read TGTGCCAGCAGCCAAGTGGGACAGTCAACTGGCTACACCTTC.

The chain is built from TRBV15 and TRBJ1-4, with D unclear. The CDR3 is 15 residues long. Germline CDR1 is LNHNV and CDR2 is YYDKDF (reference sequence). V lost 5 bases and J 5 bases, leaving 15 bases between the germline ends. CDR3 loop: CATSPRLGYNEKLFF. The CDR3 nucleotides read TGTGCCACCAGCCCCCGGTTGGGATACAATGAAAAACTGTTTTTT. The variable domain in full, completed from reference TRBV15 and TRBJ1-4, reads DAMVIQNPRYQVTQFGKPVTLSCSQTLNHNVMYWYQQKSSQAPKLLFHYYDKDFNNEADTPDNFQSRRPNTSFCFLDIRSPGLGDTAMYLCATSPRLGYNEKLFFGSGTQLSVL.

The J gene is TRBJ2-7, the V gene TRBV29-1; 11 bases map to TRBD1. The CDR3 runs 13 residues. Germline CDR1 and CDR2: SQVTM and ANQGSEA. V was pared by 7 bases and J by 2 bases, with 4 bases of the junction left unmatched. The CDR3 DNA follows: TGCAGCGGGATGGGACAGGGGGCCTACGAGCAGTACTTC. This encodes CSGMGQGAYEQYF.

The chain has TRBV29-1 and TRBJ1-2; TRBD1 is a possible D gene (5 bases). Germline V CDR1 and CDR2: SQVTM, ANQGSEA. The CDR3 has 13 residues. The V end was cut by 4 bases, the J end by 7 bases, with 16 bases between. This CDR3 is CSVASGPASGYTF. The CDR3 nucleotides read TGCAGCGTTGCGTCGGGGCCGGCCAGTGGCTACACCTTC. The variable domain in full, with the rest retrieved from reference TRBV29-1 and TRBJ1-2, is SAVISQKPSRDICQRGTSLTIQCQVDSQVTMMFWYRQQPGQSLTLIATANQGSEATYESGFVIDKFPISRPNLTFSTLTVSNMSPEDSSIYLCSVASGPASGYTFGSGTRLTVV.

CDR3 nucleotides: TGCAGTGCTGTGGACAGCGCCAACTATGGCTACACCTTC. This gives the protein CSAVDSANYGYTF. The chain joins TRBV20-1 to TRBJ1-2; tentative D call: TRBD1 (6 bases). Germline assignment: CDR1 DFQATT and CDR2 SNEGSKA (reference sequence). This CDR3 is built from 13 residues. The V gene lost 5 bases and the J gene lost 2 bases, with 12 bases spanning the gap.

Here the CDR3 reads CSANALAHTDTQYF. The CDR3 DNA is TGCAGTGCTAATGCCCTAGCGCACACAGATACGCAGTATTTT. This chain uses TRBV20-1 with TRBJ2-3; TRBD2 might be the D (6 bases). The CDR3 length is 14 residues. Trimming removed 4 bases at V and 2 bases at J, with 13 bases between. Germline V gene data show CDR1 as DFQATT and CDR2 as SNEGSKA (reference sequence).

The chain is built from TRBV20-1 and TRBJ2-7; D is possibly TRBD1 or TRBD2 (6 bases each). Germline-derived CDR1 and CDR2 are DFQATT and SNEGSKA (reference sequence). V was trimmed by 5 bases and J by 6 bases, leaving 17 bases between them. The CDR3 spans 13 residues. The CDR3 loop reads CSASIGGRSEQYF. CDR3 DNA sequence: TGCAGTGCTTCGATCGGGGGCCGTTCCGAGCAGTACTTC.

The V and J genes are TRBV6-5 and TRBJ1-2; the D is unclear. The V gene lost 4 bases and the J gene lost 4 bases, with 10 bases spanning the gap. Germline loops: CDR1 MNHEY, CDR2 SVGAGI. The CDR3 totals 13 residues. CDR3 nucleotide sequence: TGTGCCAGCAGTTCAATGGAGCGCTATGGCTACACCTTC. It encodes CASSSMERYGYTF.

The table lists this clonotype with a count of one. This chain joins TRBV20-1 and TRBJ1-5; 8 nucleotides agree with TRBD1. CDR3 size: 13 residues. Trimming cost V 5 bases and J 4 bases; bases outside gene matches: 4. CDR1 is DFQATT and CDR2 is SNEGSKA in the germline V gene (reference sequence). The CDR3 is CSADRTGNQPQHF. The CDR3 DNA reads TGCAGTGCTGATCGGACAGGGAATCAGCCCCAGCATTTT.

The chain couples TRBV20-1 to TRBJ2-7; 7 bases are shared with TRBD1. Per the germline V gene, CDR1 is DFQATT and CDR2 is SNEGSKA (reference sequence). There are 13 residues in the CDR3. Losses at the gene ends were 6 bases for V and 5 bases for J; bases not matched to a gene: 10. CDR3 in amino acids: CSATTGILDEQYF. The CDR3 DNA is TGCAGTGCAACGACAGGGATTCTTGACGAGCAGTACTTC.

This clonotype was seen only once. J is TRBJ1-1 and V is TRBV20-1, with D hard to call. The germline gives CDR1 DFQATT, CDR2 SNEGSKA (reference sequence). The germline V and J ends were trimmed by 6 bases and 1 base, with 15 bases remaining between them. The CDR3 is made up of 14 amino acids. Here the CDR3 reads CSALIDNPNTEAFF. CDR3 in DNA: TGCAGTGCCTTGATCGACAATCCGAACACTGAAGCTTTCTTT.

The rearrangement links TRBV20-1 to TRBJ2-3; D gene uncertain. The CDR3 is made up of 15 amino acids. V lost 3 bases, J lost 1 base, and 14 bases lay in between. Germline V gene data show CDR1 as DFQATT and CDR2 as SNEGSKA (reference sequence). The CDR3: CSASSATKGTDTQYF. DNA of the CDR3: TGCAGTGCTAGTTCCGCCACTAAGGGCACAGATACGCAGTATTTT.

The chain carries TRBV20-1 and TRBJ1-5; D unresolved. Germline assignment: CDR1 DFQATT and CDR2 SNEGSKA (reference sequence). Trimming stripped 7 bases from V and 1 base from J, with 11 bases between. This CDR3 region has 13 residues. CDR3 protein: CSGAPGSNQPQHF. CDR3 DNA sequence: TGCAGTGGAGCCCCAGGAAGCAATCAGCCCCAGCATTTT.